This entry features one T cell receptor (beta chain) sequence. How the authors handled the data: Using reference gene primer amplification, nucleated cell counts were estimated. Assay used: immunoSEQ multiplex PCR; TCRdb lists only in-frame clones, some missing. The V and J calls and clone size were taken over from that table, and D and trimming were inferred from the DNA. The sample yields around 20,000 clones, about 90% seen once. Trimming cost V 3 bases and J 2 bases, with 12 bases left between them. Germline V CDR1 and CDR2: SGHNT, YYREEE (reference sequence). The CDR3 runs 15 residues. The data were taken from a study of blood T cell repertoires in COVID-19. Study overall: The United States, Italy and Spain provided the acute and convalescent COVID-19 samples. T cells, B-cell-depleted T cells, or PBMCs provided the cDNA or gDNA that served as material.

The sequence came from a human donor in a cohort sampled during active COVID-19. V usage is TRBV5-4 and J usage is TRBJ2-1; tentative D call: TRBD1 (6 bases). Sequenced material: peripheral blood. For the CDR3, the DNA is TGTGCCAGCAGCTCCCGACAGGCTACCTACAATGAGCAGTTCTTC. It translates to CASSSRQATYNEQFF.